This T cell receptor (beta chain) was sequenced for a study of blood T cell repertoires in COVID-19. On the study more broadly: COVID-19 samples from acute and convalescent phases originated in the United States, Italy and Spain. Sample material is recorded as cDNA or gDNA derived from T cells, B-cell-depleted T cells, or PBMCs.

Original analysis: Nucleated cell number was recorded as an estimate derived from reference gene primer amplification. Clones were read by immunoSEQ multiplex PCR, and TCRdb kept only the in-frame ones, dropping some. The DNA gave D and trimming, while V, J and clone size come from that table. The sample lists fewer than 100,000 clones; roughly 87% were seen once. This CDR3 is 13 amino acids long. V gave up 2 bases and J gave up 3 bases, with 5 bases separating them. This receptor was obtained from a man in his 60s with acute or convalescent COVID-19. Material: peripheral blood. The rearrangement uses TRBV12-3 or TRBV12-4 and TRBJ1-5; D call uncertain. The CDR3 DNA reads TGTGCCAGCAGTTTAACAGACAATCAGCCCCAGCATTTT. Its translation: CASSLTDNQPQHF.